Each of the 17 T cell receptor beta chains below was sequenced from the same sample in a study of shared clonotypes between healthy human individuals. Selected positively for CCR7 and CD45RO-negative, naive CD8 cells excluded terminally differentiated effector memory CD45RA+ cells. Clones were read by immunoSEQ multiplex PCR, and TCRdb kept only the in-frame ones, dropping some. Counted here are 2 million to 2.5 million clones, around 96% occurring once; the ten biggest clones make up 0.85% to 1.3%. Material: naive CD8+ T cells sorted from blood. The source of these receptors is a man aged 18 to 29 in good health.

This clone was seen only once. The rearrangement joins TRBV10-3 to TRBJ2-3; 12 positions match TRBD2. The CDR3 extends over 16 amino acids. Germline CDR1 reads ENHRY; CDR2 reads SYGVKD. Trimming cost V 10 bases and J 0 bases; bases outside gene matches: 8. The chain's CDR3 is CATTGTSGPSTDTQYF. The CDR3 bases are TGTGCCACGACCGGGACTAGCGGGCCTAGCACAGATACGCAGTATTTT.

The chain carries TRBV6-5 and TRBJ2-2; unclear D gene. V gave up 2 bases and J gave up 5 bases, with 6 bases separating them. This CDR3 has 13 amino acids. Looked up from germline, CDR1 is MNHEY and CDR2 is SVGAGI. The CDR3 loop is CASSYEWTGELFF. CDR3 coding DNA: TGTGCCAGCAGTTACGAGTGGACCGGGGAGCTGTTTTTT.

J is TRBJ2-1 and V is TRBV9; D uncertain. Trimming took off 7 bases at V and 7 bases at J, with 18 bases between the two ends. The CDR3 consists of 14 residues. CDR1 SGDLS and CDR2 YYNGEE come from the germline V gene. CDR3 residues: CASAAFSSGNEQFF. CDR3 DNA sequence: TGTGCCAGCGCTGCCTTCTCGAGTGGAAATGAGCAGTTCTTC. The full variable domain, rest sourced from reference TRBV9 and TRBJ2-1, is DSGVTQTPKHLITATGQRVTLRCSPRSGDLSVYWYQQSLDQGLQFLIQYYNGEERAKGNILERFSAQQFPDLHSELNLSSLELGDSALYFCASAAFSSGNEQFFGPGTRLTVL.

Remarks on this clone: Other DNA sequences in this sample translate to the same CDR3. The chain recombines TRBV19 with TRBJ1-1; no clear D gene. The CDR3 is made up of 13 amino acids. Trimming took off 0 bases at V and 0 bases at J, with 2 bases between the two ends. The germline V gene encodes CDR1 LNHDA and CDR2 SQIVND (reference sequence). This CDR3 reads CASSIELNTEAFF. In nucleotides, the CDR3 is TGTGCCAGTAGTATAGAACTGAACACTGAAGCTTTCTTT.

This sequence joins TRBV28 and TRBJ2-7; 16 positions agree with TRBD2. J lost 0 bases, V lost 3 bases, and 23 bases had no gene match. Looked up from germline, CDR1 is MDHEN and CDR2 is SYDVKM. The CDR3 runs 24 residues. CDR3 nucleotides: TGTGCCAGCAGTTTCCCTAAGACAGGGTCCGGGACTAGCGGGAGGGCCACCGACTCCTACGAGCAGTACTTC. Translating gives CASSFPKTGSGTSGRATDSYEQYF.

The chain joins TRBV6-5 to TRBJ2-3, with no clear D. The CDR3 runs to 13 residues. Looked up from germline, CDR1 is MNHEY and CDR2 is SVGAGI. V was trimmed by 2 bases and J by 2 bases, leaving 5 bases between them. Here the CDR3 reads CASSYNPTDTQYF. Written as DNA, the CDR3 is TGTGCCAGCAGTTACAATCCCACAGATACGCAGTATTTT.

Comment on this clone: Other DNA sequences of this sample code for an identical CDR3. V is TRBV6-5 and J is TRBJ1-1; 7 bases map to TRBD1. V shed 0 bases and J 5 bases; nucleotides not matched to a gene: 3. The germline CDR1 and CDR2 sequences are MNHEY and SVGAGI. The length of the CDR3 is 14 residues. This CDR3 is CASSYSAGGTEAFF. Written as DNA, the CDR3 is TGTGCCAGCAGTTACTCGGCAGGGGGGACTGAAGCTTTCTTT.

V is TRBV9 and J is TRBJ2-2; 7 bases align to TRBD2. In germline, CDR1 is SGDLS, CDR2 YYNGEE. The V segment lost 3 bases and the J segment 3 bases; nucleotides outside the gene matches: 11. The CDR3 is 17 residues long. In DNA, the CDR3 is TGTGCCAGCAGCGCTCCCCGACTAGCTGCCGACACCGGGGAGCTGTTTTTT. It yields the protein CASSAPRLAADTGELFF. Full variable domain (missing parts from reference TRBV9 and TRBJ2-2): DSGVTQTPKHLITATGQRVTLRCSPRSGDLSVYWYQQSLDQGLQFLIQYYNGEERAKGNILERFSAQQFPDLHSELNLSSLELGDSALYFCASSAPRLAADTGELFFGEGSRLTVL.

The V and J genes are TRBV15 and TRBJ2-3; either TRBD1 or TRBD2 may supply D (5 bases each). With 2 bases removed from V and 0 bases from J, the gap between germline ends came to 9 bases. Germline loops: CDR1 LNHNV, CDR2 YYDKDF (reference sequence). The CDR3 spans 15 residues. The CDR3 DNA reads as TGTGCCACCAGCAGATACCGGGACAGCACAGATACGCAGTATTTT. This translates into CATSRYRDSTDTQYF.

The chain employs TRBV5-5 and TRBJ1-3; 10 bases match TRBD1. V shed 3 bases, J shed 8 bases, and the junction held 5 bases outside the gene matches. This CDR3 is 14 amino acids long. Looked up from germline, CDR1 is SGHKS and CDR2 is YYEKEE (reference sequence). CDR3 coding DNA: TGTGCCAGCAGCTCGCGACAGGGGGCCGACACCATATATTTT. Protein sequence: CASSSRQGADTIYF.

The chain employs TRBV12-2 and TRBJ2-2; the table's D call of TRBD1 was not tested on the DNA. TRBV12-2 is classified as a pseudogene. The CDR3 totals 16 residues. The CDR3 coding sequence is TGTGCAAGTCGCCAGATAAGTCACGCGAACACCGGGGAGCTGTTTTTT. Amino acid sequence: CASRQISHANTGELFF.

With respect to this clone: The sample contains more than one DNA sequence encoding this CDR3. The chain employs TRBV9 and TRBJ2-7; D remains ambiguous. V was pared by 2 bases and J by 0 bases, with 9 bases between. From germline, CDR1 is SGDLS and CDR2 YYNGEE. This CDR3 is built from 14 residues. In nucleotides, the CDR3 is TGTGCCAGCAGCGTGGGAATTTCCTCCTACGAGCAGTACTTC. Residues: CASSVGISSYEQYF.

The V call is TRBV2, the J call TRBJ1-5; weak D call: TRBD1 (5 bases). Per germline, CDR1 SNHLY and CDR2 FYNNEI. V was shortened by 6 bases and J by 0 bases, with 18 bases between the two germline ends. The CDR3 spans 17 residues. This CDR3 is CASSDNIRDVSNQPQHF. CDR3 nucleotides: TGTGCCAGCAGCGATAACATCCGGGACGTTAGCAATCAGCCCCAGCATTTT.

This chain uses TRBV28 with TRBJ2-1; 14 bases align to TRBD2. V was pared by 6 bases and J by 8 bases, with 9 bases of the junction left unmatched. The length of the CDR3 is 16 residues. The germline CDR1 and CDR2 sequences are MDHEN and SYDVKM. This CDR3 is CASRRTSGGIRDEQFF. CDR3 coding DNA: TGTGCCAGCAGACGGACTAGCGGGGGGATACGGGATGAGCAGTTCTTC.

This sequence joins TRBV29-1 and TRBJ2-7; D is ambiguous. The CDR3 totals 11 residues. V lost 1 base, J lost 3 bases, and 4 bases lay in between. Germline-derived CDR1 and CDR2 are SQVTM and ANQGSEA. The CDR3 protein is CSVEGSYEQYF. CDR3 in DNA: TGCAGCGTTGAAGGAAGCTACGAGCAGTACTTC.

Points on this clone: The sample holds other DNA sequences that translate to the same CDR3. The J gene is TRBJ2-1, the V gene TRBV4-3; D remains ambiguous. The germline V gene encodes CDR1 LGHNA and CDR2 YSLEER. The length of the CDR3 is 15 residues. Trimming removed 3 bases at V and 0 bases at J, with 9 bases between. CDR3 nucleotides: TGCGCCAGCAGCCAGGACGCCAGCTCCTACAATGAGCAGTTCTTC. Protein product: CASSQDASSYNEQFF.

The genes are TRBV6-6 and TRBJ1-5, with 7 bases fitting TRBD1. Germline V gene sequence: CDR1 MNHNY, CDR2 SVGAGI (reference sequence). Trimming took 5 bases from V and 3 from J; bases not matched to a gene: 4. The CDR3 is made up of 14 amino acids. This chain's CDR3 is CASSGDSPNQPQHF. In DNA, the CDR3 is TGTGCCAGCAGTGGGGACAGTCCCAATCAGCCCCAGCATTTT.